The 21 T cell receptor beta chains listed next were all sequenced from one sample in a study of shared clonotypes between healthy human individuals. TCRdb keeps only in-frame clones here, not all; method: immunoSEQ multiplex PCR. The profile covers some 2.1 million clones, with approximately 95% appearing a single time and around 1.1% taken by the ten largest. Naive CD8 cells were CD45RO-negative, positively selected for CCR7, excluding terminally differentiated effector memory CD45RA+ cells. The source material was naive CD8+ T cells sorted from blood. The receptors originated from a man between 18 and 29 years old in good health.

This chain links TRBV6-5 with TRBJ1-2, with 8 bases aligning to TRBD1. CDR3 size: 13 residues. Germline V gene sequence: CDR1 MNHEY, CDR2 SVGAGI. V gave up 8 bases and J gave up 8 bases; unmatched junction bases: 10. This chain's CDR3 is CASGPAGGEGYTF. DNA for the CDR3: TGTGCCAGCGGGCCCGCAGGGGGCGAAGGCTACACCTTC.

This chain connects TRBV6-1 to TRBJ2-3; no definite D call. This CDR3 has 14 residues. V lost 0 bases and J 6 bases, leaving 10 bases between the germline ends. Germline V lookup: CDR1 MNHNS, CDR2 SASEGT. CDR3 in amino acids: CASSEAHFPDTQYF. The CDR3 DNA reads TGTGCCAGCAGTGAAGCCCATTTCCCGGATACGCAGTATTTT.

This rearrangement joins TRBV21-1 to TRBJ2-3; TRBD2, the table's D call, was not compared with the DNA. TRBV21-1 is annotated as a pseudogene. The CDR3 runs to 13 residues. CDR3 coding DNA: TGTGCCAGCACCCCTCGGGGCACAGATACGCAGTATTTT. Translated, it gives CASTPRGTDTQYF.

The V and J genes are TRBV13 and TRBJ2-7; the D call may be TRBD1 or TRBD2 (5 bases each). Trimming took off 1 base at V and 1 base at J, with 14 bases between the two ends. CDR1 and CDR2 (germline): PRHDT, FYEKMQ (reference sequence). The CDR3 spans 16 residues. The chain's CDR3 is CASSLDGRESSYEQYF. The CDR3, as DNA: TGTGCCAGCAGCTTAGATGGCAGGGAGTCTTCCTACGAGCAGTACTTC.

This chain uses TRBV14 with TRBJ2-7; the D is unclear. The CDR3 loop spans 12 amino acids. V lost 2 bases and J lost 2, with 4 bases in between. Germline lookup yields CDR1 SGHDN and CDR2 FVKESK. The CDR3 DNA is TGTGCCAGCAGCCAAACCGCCTACGAGCAGTACTTC. Translating it yields CASSQTAYEQYF. Variable domain in full (rest from reference TRBV14 and TRBJ2-7): EAGVTQFPSHSVIEKGQTVTLRCDPISGHDNLYWYRRVMGKEIKFLLHFVKESKQDESGMPNNRFLAERTGGTYSTLKVQPAELEDSGVYFCASSQTAYEQYFGPGTRLTVT.

The CDR3 nucleotides are TGTGCCAGCTCACCAGGGCACAGCTATGGCTACACCTTC. The encoded protein is CASSPGHSYGYTF. This chain joins TRBV18 and TRBJ1-2; D is unclear. V was cut by 2 bases and J by 4 bases, with 8 bases left in between. CDR3 size: 13 residues. CDR1 and CDR2 (germline): KGHSH, LQKENI.

The chain has TRBV27 and TRBJ2-7, with D possibly matching TRBD2 (6 bases). The CDR3 length is 14 residues. V was trimmed by 2 bases and J by 6 bases, leaving 14 bases between them. CDR1 and CDR2 from the germline V gene are MNHEY and SMNVEV (reference sequence). CDR3 bases: TGTGCCAGCAGTTTAACGGGGGTGAGGGCCGAGCAGTACTTC. Translating gives CASSLTGVRAEQYF.

This chain links TRBV5-8 with TRBJ1-1; perhaps TRBD1 as D (6 bases). CDR1 is SGHTS, CDR2 YDEGEE, per germline. V was trimmed by 3 bases and J by 0 bases, leaving 18 bases between them. The CDR3 is made up of 17 amino acids. CDR3 protein: CASSSNEGGPMNTEAFF. Here the CDR3 DNA reads TGTGCCAGCAGCTCGAACGAGGGGGGCCCTATGAACACTGAAGCTTTCTTT.

A single count supports this clone. The chain is built from TRBV10-2 and TRBJ2-7, with D possibly matching TRBD1 (6 bases). The germline V and J ends were trimmed by 2 bases and 3 bases, with 17 bases remaining between them. Germline CDR1 reads WSHSY; CDR2 reads SAAADI. CDR3 length equals 16 residues. In DNA form, the CDR3 reads TGCGCCAGCAGTGAGGCCCTCGGCATACAGGGCTACGAGCAGTACTTC. It specifies CASSEALGIQGYEQYF.

The gene calls are TRBV7-8 and TRBJ2-7; possible D gene TRBD2, 5 bases. Germline V gene sequence: CDR1 SGHVS, CDR2 FQNEAQ. This CDR3 spans 15 amino acids. Deletions cut 1 base from V and 3 bases from J, with 13 bases between. The CDR3 nucleotides are TGTGCCAGCAGCTTAGAGGCGGGCAGGAGCTACGAGCAGTACTTC. It is translated as CASSLEAGRSYEQYF.

This clone occurred once. The chain employs TRBV7-6 and TRBJ2-5; TRBD2 matches at 9 bases. The CDR3 is 16 residues long. V shed 7 bases and J 5 bases; nucleotides not matched to a gene: 14. CDR1 and CDR2 from the germline V gene are SGHVS and FNYEAQ. This chain's CDR3 is CASTPHGASGMETQYF. CDR3 DNA sequence: TGTGCCAGCACCCCCCACGGGGCTAGCGGGATGGAGACCCAGTACTTC.

The chain couples TRBV4-3 to TRBJ1-1; D not certain. The V gene's germline CDR1 is LGHNA and CDR2 YSLEER. The CDR3 has 14 residues. V was pared by 5 bases and J by 4 bases, with 14 bases between. The DNA for the CDR3 is TGCGCCAGCAGCAGTTTGGAAGGCGCCACTGAAGCTTTCTTT. This translates into CASSSLEGATEAFF.

The J gene is TRBJ1-2, the V gene TRBV30; D perhaps matches TRBD1 (6 bases). From germline, CDR1 is GTSNPN and CDR2 SVGIG (reference sequence). V lost 0 bases to trimming and J lost 0 bases, with 11 bases between them. The CDR3 covers 15 residues. The DNA of the CDR3 is TGTGCCTGGAGTGTAGACAGGCAAGCTAACTATGGCTACACCTTC. Protein product: CAWSVDRQANYGYTF. Looking up the rest from reference TRBV30 and TRBJ1-2 gives the full variable domain: SQTIHQWPATLVQPVGSPLSLECTVEGTSNPNLYWYRQAAGRGLQLLFYSVGIGQISSEVPQNLSASRPQDRQFILSSKKLLLSDSGFYLCAWSVDRQANYGYTFGSGTRLTVV.

The chain employs TRBV9 and TRBJ2-5; D is tentatively TRBD1 or TRBD2 (5 bases each). CDR3 size: 14 residues. Between the trimmed V and J ends, which lost 0 bases and 5 bases, there was a span of 11 bases. CDR1 and CDR2 from the germline V gene are SGDLS and YYNGEE. In DNA, the CDR3 is TGTGCCAGCAGCGTAGCTGAAGGGGAGGAGACCCAGTACTTC. Protein sequence: CASSVAEGEETQYF.

Written as DNA, the CDR3 is TGTGCCAGCAGCCCGACGGGACAGGGGTTGGAGCCCCAGCATTTT. Translating gives CASSPTGQGLEPQHF. The rearrangement uses TRBV7-9 and TRBJ1-5, with TRBD1 matching 10 bases. V was pared by 5 bases and J by 8 bases, with 9 bases of the junction left unmatched. The CDR3 has 15 residues. CDR1 is SEHNR, CDR2 FQNEAQ, per germline (reference sequence).

On this clone: Distinct nucleotide sequences in the sample also encode this CDR3. The CDR3 region is CASSWGQGGYEQYF. The CDR3 region has the DNA TGCGCCAGCAGCTGGGGACAGGGAGGGTACGAGCAGTACTTC. V is TRBV5-1 and J is TRBJ2-7, with 9 bases that match TRBD1. The V segment lost 3 bases and the J segment 4 bases; nucleotides outside the gene matches: 5. CDR1 is SGHRS and CDR2 is YFSETQ in the germline V gene. CDR3 length equals 14 residues.

This sequence joins TRBV27 and TRBJ2-5, with 7 bases aligning to TRBD1. Germline V gives CDR1 MNHEY, CDR2 SMNVEV (reference sequence). The ends lost 5 bases at V and 1 base at J; junction bases unmatched: 7. The CDR3 is 15 amino acids. The DNA of the CDR3 is TGTGCCAGCAGTGACAGAGGGACAGCCCAAGAGACCCAGTACTTC. Protein product: CASSDRGTAQETQYF.

In regard to this clone: In the same sample, other DNA sequences code for this CDR3. The DNA for the CDR3 is TGTGCCAGCAGTCCAGGAGGGAACACTGAAGCTTTCTTT. Translation: CASSPGGNTEAFF. V gene TRBV6-5 combines with J gene TRBJ1-1, with D unresolved. CDR1 MNHEY and CDR2 SVGAGI come from the germline V gene. The V gene lost 5 bases and the J gene lost 1 base, with 8 bases spanning the gap. The CDR3 sequence is 13 residues long.

Only one count was recorded for this clone. The chain links TRBV7-8 to TRBJ2-7, with a tentative D call TRBD1 (6 bases). Trimming shortened V by 2 bases and J by 6 bases, and 14 bases separated the two germline ends. Germline CDR1 reads SGHVS; CDR2 reads FQNEAQ. The CDR3 consists of 14 residues. The CDR3 DNA reads as TGTGCCAGCAGCTTACCCCAGGGGATTCGCGAGCAGTACTTC. Translated, it gives CASSLPQGIREQYF. The full variable domain, completed using reference TRBV7-8 and TRBJ2-7, is GAGVSQSPRYKVAKRGQDVALRCDPISGHVSLFWYQQALGQGPEFLTYFQNEAQLDKSGLPSDRFFAERPEGSVSTLKIQRTQQEDSAVYLCASSLPQGIREQYFGPGTRLTVT.

V and J are TRBV19 and TRBJ2-1; D is unresolved. Germline lookup yields CDR1 LNHDA and CDR2 SQIVND (reference sequence). CDR3 size: 14 residues. Trimming cost V 4 bases and J 10 bases, with 17 bases left between them. The DNA of the CDR3 is TGTGCCAGTAGTACACGACCGGAGCCCCTAGAGCAGTTCTTC. This sequence encodes CASSTRPEPLEQFF.

The rearrangement links TRBV5-4 to TRBJ2-7; D might be TRBD1 or TRBD2, each matching 6 bases. The V and J ends lost 4 bases and 2 bases respectively, with 13 bases between them. The CDR3 consists of 14 residues. The germline V gene encodes CDR1 SGHNT and CDR2 YYREEE (reference sequence). CDR3 sequence (DNA): TGTGCCAGCAGCAGGGGGGATGTGGCCTACGAGCAGTACTTC. Its protein product is CASSRGDVAYEQYF.